Sequencing of this TCR beta chain was carried out in a study of PD-1 blockade in classical Hodgkin lymphoma. General study points: Although disease activity or prior therapy may be involved, causes of the repertoire differences remain undefined. When set against healthy donors, newly diagnosed patients were reported to show lower baseline TCR diversity.

A note on this clone: No antigen is known for it.

Sequencing was performed with immunoSEQ multiplex PCR; in TCRdb, only in-frame clones are kept and a portion is missing. Here the sample spans 24,000 or so clones, 75% to 95% being singletons. Trimming removed 1 base from V and 0 bases from J, with 7 bases in between. CDR3 length equals 15 residues. CDR1 and CDR2 (germline): LNHDA, SQIVND (reference sequence). Time point here: newly diagnosed, previously untreated cHL patient sample. Magnetic negative selection was used to purify CD4+ T cells from PBMCs that had been thawed. What served as comparison were PBMCs in newly diagnosed, untreated classical Hodgkin lymphoma.

The source of this sequence is a human donor with classical Hodgkin lymphoma. The chain carries TRBV19 and TRBJ1-3; the D gene is possibly TRBD1 (5 bases). The sample taken for sequencing was CD4+ T cells from blood. The DNA for the CDR3 is TGTGCCAGTAGTATAGTGACAGCCTCTGGAAACACCATATATTTT. This gives the protein CASSIVTASGNTIYF.